Sequencing of this TCR beta chain was carried out in a study of T cell changes during pregnancy in multiple sclerosis. The table lists this clone with a count of one. Clones were sequenced by immunoSEQ multiplex PCR, and TCRdb holds only the in-frame ones, with some missing. The table lists approximately 53,000 clones, about 90% of them singletons. Germline V lookup: CDR1 SGHTA, CDR2 FQGNSA. Trimming took 5 bases from V and 10 from J, leaving 15 bases between them. The CDR3 spans 13 residues. This receptor was identified in a female donor in good health, enrolled as a control in a pregnancy study. The chain combines TRBV7-2 with TRBJ2-1; D is possibly TRBD1 (5 bases). The sequencing here drew on peripheral blood, taken after pregnancy. The CDR3 sequence is CASSVSQGREQFF. CDR3 in DNA: TGTGCCAGCAGCGTTAGTCAGGGCAGAGAGCAGTTCTTC.